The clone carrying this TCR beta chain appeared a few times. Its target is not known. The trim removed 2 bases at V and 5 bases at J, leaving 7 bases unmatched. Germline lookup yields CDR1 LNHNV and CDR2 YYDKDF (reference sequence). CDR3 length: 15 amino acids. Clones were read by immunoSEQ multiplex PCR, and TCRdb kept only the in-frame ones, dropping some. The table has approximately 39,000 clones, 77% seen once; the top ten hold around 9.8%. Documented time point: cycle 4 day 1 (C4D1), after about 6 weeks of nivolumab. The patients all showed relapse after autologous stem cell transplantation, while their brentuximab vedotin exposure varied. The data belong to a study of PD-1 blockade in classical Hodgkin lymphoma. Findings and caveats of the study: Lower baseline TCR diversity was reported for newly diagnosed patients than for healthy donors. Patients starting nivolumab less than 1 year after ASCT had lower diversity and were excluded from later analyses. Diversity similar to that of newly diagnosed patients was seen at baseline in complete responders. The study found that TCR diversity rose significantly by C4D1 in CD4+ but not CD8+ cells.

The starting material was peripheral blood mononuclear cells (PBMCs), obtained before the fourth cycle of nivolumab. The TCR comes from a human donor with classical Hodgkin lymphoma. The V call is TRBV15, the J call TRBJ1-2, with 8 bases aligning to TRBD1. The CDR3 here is CATSRNPGGAYGYTF. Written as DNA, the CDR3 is TGTGCCACCAGCAGAAATCCAGGGGGCGCGTATGGCTACACCTTC.